This TCR beta chain appears in the sequencing data of a study of monozygotic twins with inflammatory bowel disease. Study-level points and caveats: Added variability in patient repertoires may stem from differing immunosuppressive treatments.

TCRdb reanalyzed the 5' RACE reads, giving one entry per CDR3 protein sequence and no DNA. The sample holds tens of thousands of distinct CDR3 sequences. Concerning this clonotype itself: Antigen specificity is unknown.

This CDR3 spans 15 amino acids. CDR1 and CDR2 (germline): SGHRS, YFSETQ. The rearrangement joins TRBV5-1 to TRBJ2-1; no DNA is available, so the TRBD2 call from TCRdb remains unchecked. The sample consisted of blood. The source of this sequence is a human donor with ulcerative colitis or Crohn's disease, or a healthy co-twin of an affected twin (not recorded which). This chain's CDR3 is CASSPTLGGGYEQFF.